The rows below give T cell receptor beta chains drawn from one sample of a study of shared clonotypes between healthy human individuals. TCRdb's table, derived via immunoSEQ multiplex PCR, lists solely in-frame clones and lacks some. The table lists about 600,000 clones, about 98% of them singletons, with 0.3% in the top ten. The sample consisted of naive CD8+ T cells sorted from blood. These receptors came from a young man in good health. Both conserved end residues are part of each CDR3. D genes are given only for firm matches. Size values are once, few and many counts, or a class for expanded clones, and some rows have none.

d_gene: .
v_gene: TRBV4-1
abundance: .
j_gene: TRBJ2-1
CDR3aa: CASSQVGLARYNEQFF
CDR3nt: TGCGCCAGCAGCCAAGTGGGGCTAGCGCGTTACAATGAGCAGTTCTTC

d_gene: .
v_gene: TRBV27
abundance: .
j_gene: TRBJ1-5
CDR3aa: CASSFSFSGNQPQHF
CDR3nt: TGTGCCAGCAGTTTTAGCTTTTCGGGCAATCAGCCCCAGCATTTT

d_gene: .
v_gene: TRBV29-1
abundance: .
j_gene: TRBJ2-7
CDR3aa: CSVVDLGSSYEQYF
CDR3nt: TGCAGCGTTGTTGATTTAGGGAGCTCCTACGAGCAGTACTTC

d_gene: .
v_gene: TRBV7-9
abundance: .
j_gene: TRBJ1-1
CDR3aa: CASIPFNVSRLAFF
CDR3nt: TGTGCCAGCATCCCTTTTAACGTCTCCCGTCTCGCTTTCTTT

d_gene: .
v_gene: TRBV25-1
abundance: .
j_gene: TRBJ1-1
CDR3aa: CASSIHSEAFF
CDR3nt: TGTGCCAGCAGTATACACTCTGAAGCTTTCTTT

d_gene: .
v_gene: TRBV18
abundance: .
j_gene: TRBJ2-7
CDR3aa: CASSPAVGFGEQYF
CDR3nt: TGTGCCAGCTCACCGGCGGTGGGATTTGGGGAGCAGTACTTC

d_gene: TRBD1
v_gene: TRBV2
abundance: .
j_gene: TRBJ2-7
CDR3aa: CASSITGTDNSYEQYF
CDR3nt: TGTGCCAGCAGTATCACTGGGACAGATAATTCCTACGAGCAGTACTTC

d_gene: .
v_gene: TRBV6-5
abundance: once
j_gene: TRBJ1-4
CDR3aa: CASSSQQESTNEKLFF
CDR3nt: TGTGCCAGCAGTTCTCAACAGGAATCAACTAATGAAAAACTGTTTTTT

d_gene: .
v_gene: TRBV11-3
abundance: .
j_gene: TRBJ2-1
CDR3aa: CASSLPGNEQFF
CDR3nt: TGTGCCAGCAGCTTACCGGGCAATGAGCAGTTCTTC

d_gene: TRBD2
v_gene: TRBV10-2
abundance: .
j_gene: TRBJ2-7
CDR3aa: CASSAQGLASYEQYF
CDR3nt: TGCGCCAGCAGTGCTCAGGGACTAGCGTCCTACGAGCAGTACTTC

d_gene: .
v_gene: TRBV2
abundance: .
j_gene: TRBJ2-7
CDR3aa: CASLVVKSYEQYF
CDR3nt: TGTGCCAGCCTCGTGGTGAAATCCTACGAGCAGTACTTC

d_gene: .
v_gene: TRBV6-1
abundance: .
j_gene: TRBJ2-5
CDR3aa: CASSGSVSGRSETQYF
CDR3nt: TGTGCCAGCAGTGGGAGTGTATCAGGGAGATCGGAGACCCAGTACTTC

d_gene: .
v_gene: TRBV5-1
abundance: .
j_gene: TRBJ2-1
CDR3aa: CASSLTGPADEQFF
CDR3nt: TGCGCCAGCAGCTTGACAGGGCCGGCCGATGAGCAGTTCTTC